A single sample gave rise to the 5 T cell receptor beta chains below, sequenced in a study of vaccination and CD4 T cells after COVID-19. These receptors are not linked to any known antigen. Researchers used the Oncomine TCR Beta short-read assay to sequence DNA from cultured CD4+ T cells. TCRdb re-called the PCR reads with MiXCR, one entry per CDR3 protein. The repertoire holds more than 13,000 distinct CDR3 sequences, 30% seen once, with 17% in the top ten. Treatment: roughly 11-day PBMC culture with coronavirus spike peptide pools or control peptides (ViraFEST assay). Sequencing input: cultured CD4+ T cells from blood. These TCRs come from a human donor with COVID-19.

In its sample, this clonotype was seen a few times. The chain is built from TRBV12-3 or TRBV12-4 and TRBJ1-5; TRBD1 aligns across 7 bases. The CDR3 extends over 16 amino acids. V shed 2 bases and J 0 bases; nucleotides not matched to a gene: 4. The CDR3 region is CASSLRDSYSNQPQHF. The DNA of the CDR3 is TGTGCCAGCAGTTTAAGGGACAGCTATAGCAATCAGCCCCAGCATTTT.

This clonotype occurred a few times. The CDR3 region is CATSDSRGAYGYTF. The CDR3 nucleotides are TGTGCCACCAGTGATTCGAGGGGGGCCTATGGCTACACCTTC. The chain has TRBV24-1 and TRBJ1-2, with D possibly matching TRBD1 (6 bases). The CDR3 extends over 14 amino acids. Germline V gives CDR1 KGHDR, CDR2 SFDVKD. The V end was cut by 2 bases, the J end by 4 bases, with 10 bases between.

This clonotype has just a few counts. This CDR3 reads CASSLKGTYNEQFF. CDR3 nucleotide sequence: TGTGCCAGCAGCTTAAAGGGGACCTACAATGAGCAGTTCTTC. This chain connects TRBV7-3 to TRBJ2-1, with D possibly matching TRBD1 (5 bases). Trimming pared 1 base from V and 2 bases from J, leaving 6 bases between. This CDR3 contains 14 residues. The germline V gene has CDR1 SGHTA and CDR2 FQGTGA.

The gene calls are TRBV15 and TRBJ2-7; 9 bases are shared with TRBD2. This CDR3 region has 16 residues. The germline CDR1 and CDR2 sequences are LNHNV and YYDKDF (reference sequence). The V and J ends lost 5 bases and 2 bases, in that order; junction bases with no gene match: 10. CDR3 protein: CATSSGLAGAPYEQYF. The CDR3 DNA sequence: TGTGCCACCAGCTCCGGGTTAGCGGGGGCGCCCTACGAGCAGTACTTC. Supplemented by reference TRBV15 and TRBJ2-7, the full variable domain reads DAMVIQNPRYQVTQFGKPVTLSCSQTLNHNVMYWYQQKSSQAPKLLFHYYDKDFNNEADTPDNFQSRRPNTSFCFLDIRSPGLGDTAMYLCATSSGLAGAPYEQYFGPGTRLTVT.

This clonotype showed up just a few times. The V gene is TRBV11-3, the J gene TRBJ1-6, with D possibly being TRBD1 (5 bases). The germline gives CDR1 SGHNT, CDR2 YENEEA. Deletions cut 3 bases from V and 6 bases from J, with 15 bases between. The CDR3 sequence is 16 residues long. The CDR3 nucleotides are TGTGCCAGCAGCTTCCGGGGCCGCATGCCTAATTCACCCCTCCACTTT. Its translation: CASSFRGRMPNSPLHF.